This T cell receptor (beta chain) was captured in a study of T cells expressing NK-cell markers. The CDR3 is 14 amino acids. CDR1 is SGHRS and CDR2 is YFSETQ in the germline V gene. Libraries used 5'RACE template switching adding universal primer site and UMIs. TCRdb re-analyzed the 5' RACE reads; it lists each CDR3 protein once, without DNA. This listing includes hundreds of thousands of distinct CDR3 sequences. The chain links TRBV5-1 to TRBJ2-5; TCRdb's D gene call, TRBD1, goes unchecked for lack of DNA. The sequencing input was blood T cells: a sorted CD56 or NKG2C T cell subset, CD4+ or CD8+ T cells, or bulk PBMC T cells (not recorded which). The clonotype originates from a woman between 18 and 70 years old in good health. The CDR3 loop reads CASSYELGEETQYF.